The rows below give T cell receptor beta chains drawn from one sample of a study of blood T cell repertoires in COVID-19. Profiling relied on immunoSEQ multiplex PCR, and the TCRdb table lists in-frame clones only, not all of them. The table shows 150,000 or so clones, with about 90% occurring only once. Material: PBMCs or T cells enriched from blood (not recorded which). All receptors derive from a middle-aged woman who had been exposed to COVID-19. CDR3s include the opening cysteine and the closing phenylalanine or tryptophan. Each record gives: clone size, J gene, D gene, V gene, CDR3 DNA, CDR3 protein. The D gene is left open where the match is weak. Clone size is given for some rows only: seen once, a few or many times, or a class if the clone is expanded.

>few|TRBJ2-3|.|TRBV6-4
TGTGCCAGCAGTTACGAGGCAGGGAGGGATACGCAGTATTTT
CASSYEAGRDTQYF
>.|TRBJ2-7|TRBD1|TRBV9
TGTGCCAGCAGCCTAGGACAGGGCGAGCAGTACTTC
CASSLGQGEQYF
>.|TRBJ1-2|.|TRBV7-9
TGTGCCAGCAGCTTAGCGTTTGGGGACTTTCTCCACTTC
CASSLAFGDFLHF
>.|TRBJ1-6|TRBD1|TRBV28
TGTGCCAGCAGTGTCCGGGACAGAAATTCACCCCTCCACTTT
CASSVRDRNSPLHF
>.|TRBJ2-1|TRBD2|TRBV27
TGTGCCAGCGGACTCCTAGCGGGCTACAATGAGCAGTTCTTC
CASGLLAGYNEQFF
>.|TRBJ2-7|.|TRBV19
TGTGCCAGTAGTCGGCGGGACCTTTCCTACGAGCAGTACTTC
CASSRRDLSYEQYF
>.|TRBJ2-6|TRBD1|TRBV9
TGTGCCAGCAGCCCGCACCATCCGACAGGGCTAACTGGGGCCAACGTCCTGACTTTC
CASSPHHPTGLTGANVLTF
>.|TRBJ2-7|.|TRBV28
TGTGCCAGCAGCCTGAACTCCGGGACTCCGAGCTCCTACGAGCAGTACTTC
CASSLNSGTPSSYEQYF
>.|TRBJ2-1|.|TRBV6-2/TRBV6-3
TGTGCCAGCAGTGGGGGGAATGAGCAGTTCTTC
CASSGGNEQFF
>.|TRBJ2-3|.|TRBV19
TGTGCCAGTAGTCCTTCTAAGATCGCAGATACGCAGTATTTT
CASSPSKIADTQYF
>.|TRBJ1-1|.|TRBV24-1
TGTGCCACCAAGGTTGGGCACAGTTACACTGAAGCTTTCTTT
CATKVGHSYTEAFF
>.|TRBJ1-3|.|TRBV7-8
TGTGCCAGCAGAGACGACTTCAGCTCTGGAAACACCATATATTTT
CASRDDFSSGNTIYF
>.|TRBJ1-1|.|TRBV29-1
TGCAGCGTTTTTACCGGGGTTGGGACTGAAGCTTTCTTT
CSVFTGVGTEAFF
>.|TRBJ1-2|.|TRBV4-1
TGCGCCAGCAGCCAAGACTTACAGGGAGTAAGGGGCTACACCTTC
CASSQDLQGVRGYTF
>.|TRBJ1-4|.|TRBV12-3/TRBV12-4
TGTGCCAGCAGTGAGGGCGATGAAAAACTGTTTTTT
CASSEGDEKLFF
>.|TRBJ2-7|TRBD1|TRBV5-4
TGTGCCAGCAGCCCGACAGGGGAGACCTACGAGCAGTACTTC
CASSPTGETYEQYF
>few|TRBJ1-2|.|TRBV7-8
TGTGCCAGCAGCTTAGCGTCTACAGTAGACTATGGCTACACCTTC
CASSLASTVDYGYTF
>.|TRBJ1-2|TRBD1|TRBV3-1/TRBV3-2
TGTGCCAGCAGCCAACGTTCGCACGGGACAGGGGATGGCTACACCTTC
CASSQRSHGTGDGYTF
>.|TRBJ2-2|TRBD2|TRBV7-8
TGTGCCAGCAGCTTCGCTTGGGGAGGGTCCGGGGAGCTGTTTTTT
CASSFAWGGSGELFF
>.|TRBJ1-2|TRBD1|TRBV15
TGTGCCACCAGCAGAGCTACCGGGACAGGGAGTGGCTACACCTTC
CATSRATGTGSGYTF
>.|TRBJ2-2|TRBD2|TRBV28
TGTGCCAGCAGTTCGTCTTTAATCGGGCTAGCGGGAGTTGGAACCGGGGAGCTGTTTTTT
CASSSSLIGLAGVGTGELFF
>.|TRBJ1-5|.|TRBV15
TGTGCCACCAGCGCTGGTTGGCAGAAAAATCAGCCCCAGCATTTT
CATSAGWQKNQPQHF
>few|TRBJ2-1|TRBD1|TRBV6-5
TGTGCCAGCAGTTACCAGGGACAGGGGAAGGTCAATGAGCAGTTCTTC
CASSYQGQGKVNEQFF